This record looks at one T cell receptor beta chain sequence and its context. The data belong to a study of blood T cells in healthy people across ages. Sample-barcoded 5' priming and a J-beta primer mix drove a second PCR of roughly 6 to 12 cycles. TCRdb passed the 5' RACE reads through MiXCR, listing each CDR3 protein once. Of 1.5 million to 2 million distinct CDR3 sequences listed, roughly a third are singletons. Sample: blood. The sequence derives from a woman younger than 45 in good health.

CDR3 in amino acids: CASGLAHGTSQFF. As DNA, the CDR3 is TGTGCTAGTGGTTTGGCCCATGGGACTAGCCAGTTCTTC. The chain employs TRBV12-5 and TRBJ2-1; 9 positions match TRBD2. Germline V gene sequence: CDR1 LGHNT, CDR2 FRNRAP. Trimming took 1 base from V and 13 from J; bases not matched to a gene: 5. This CDR3 has 13 amino acids.